These 12 T cell receptor beta chains came from one sample sequenced in a study of vaccination effects on CD4 cells after COVID-19. Assay: immunoSEQ multiplex PCR; the TCRdb copy retains only in-frame clones and omits some. This sample has tens of thousands of clones, with roughly 70% found just once. Using viral peptide pools, the ViraFEST assay grew out antigen-specific CD4+ T cells prior to sequencing. CD4+ T cells were isolated after about nine days of culture. Prior SARS-CoV-2 infection was absent in the vaccine recipients, as shown by negative nucleocapsid antibodies. What these receptors recognize is not known. Sequencing used CD4+ T cells from PBMCs cultured with SARS-CoV-2 spike peptides, obtained before COVID-19 vaccination. Receptors were obtained from a human donor who received a COVID-19 vaccine.

The chain recombines TRBV5-4 with TRBJ2-7; 7 nucleotides line up with TRBD1. Germline loops: CDR1 SGHNT, CDR2 YYREEE (reference sequence). The trim removed 1 base at V and 4 bases at J, leaving 8 bases unmatched. CDR3 length: 15 residues. The CDR3 loop is CASSLNRGGKYEQYF. CDR3 in DNA: TGTGCCAGCAGCTTGAACCGAGGGGGCAAATACGAGCAGTACTTC.

The J gene is TRBJ1-6, the V gene TRBV6-6, with TRBD1 matching 8 bases. V lost 7 bases and J lost 9; bases outside the gene matches: 11. The CDR3 is 15 residues long. Looked up from germline, CDR1 is MNHNY and CDR2 is SVGAGI (reference sequence). CDR3 nucleotide sequence: TGTGCCAGCACCCCGCGGCAGGGGGCGGCTTCACCCCTCCACTTT. The encoded protein is CASTPRQGAASPLHF.

The V and J genes are TRBV9 and TRBJ2-3; possibly TRBD2 for D (5 bases). Germline values: CDR1 SGDLS, CDR2 YYNGEE. Trimming shortened V by 2 bases and J by 3 bases, and 10 bases separated the two germline ends. The CDR3 is 14 residues long. CDR3: CASSVGRRTDTQYF. The CDR3 bases are TGTGCCAGCAGCGTCGGGCGGAGGACAGATACGCAGTATTTT. The complete variable domain, with remaining parts taken from reference TRBV9 and TRBJ2-3, reads DSGVTQTPKHLITATGQRVTLRCSPRSGDLSVYWYQQSLDQGLQFLIQYYNGEERAKGNILERFSAQQFPDLHSELNLSSLELGDSALYFCASSVGRRTDTQYFGPGTRLTVL.

This rearrangement joins TRBV18 to TRBJ2-4; 9 bases fit TRBD1. V lost 6 bases to trimming and J lost 9 bases; unmatched junction nucleotides: 15. Germline V CDR1 and CDR2: KGHSH, LQKENI. This CDR3 has 16 residues. CDR3 sequence reads: CASSPRDREWGVIQYF. CDR3 coding DNA: TGTGCCAGCTCCCCGAGGGACAGGGAGTGGGGTGTCATTCAGTACTTC.

This clone was counted between two and nine times. J is TRBJ1-2 and V is TRBV28; 10 bases map to TRBD1. After removal of 3 bases from V and 7 bases from J, the junction contained 11 bases not matched to a gene. This CDR3 is 16 amino acids long. CDR1 and CDR2 from the germline V gene are MDHEN and SYDVKM. CDR3 in DNA: TGTGCCAGCAGTTTGCCCGGGACAGGGGCCTACGGTGGCTACACCTTC. Its translation: CASSLPGTGAYGGYTF.

The CDR3 region is CASSKRGEGLYEQYF. The DNA for the CDR3 is TGTGCCAGTAGTAAGCGGGGGGAAGGCCTCTACGAGCAGTACTTC. J is TRBJ2-7 and V is TRBV19; 9 nucleotides agree with TRBD2. From germline, CDR1 is LNHDA and CDR2 SQIVND (reference sequence). This CDR3 region has 15 residues. The V and J ends lost 4 bases and 3 bases, in that order; junction bases with no gene match: 7.

This sequence joins TRBV6-5 and TRBJ2-3; D is unclear. The germline CDR1 and CDR2 sequences are MNHEY and SVGAGI. The CDR3 is 14 amino acids. V lost 6 bases to trimming and J lost 3 bases, with 13 bases between them. CDR3 in amino acids: CASSRTGRTDTQYF. CDR3 sequence (DNA): TGTGCCAGCAGCCGCACCGGCAGGACAGATACGCAGTATTTT.

The chain links TRBV6-5 to TRBJ2-7; 11 bases are a match to TRBD2. V lost 0 bases, J lost 2 bases, and 0 bases stayed unmatched. Germline loops: CDR1 MNHEY, CDR2 SVGAGI. The CDR3 loop spans 15 amino acids. The DNA of the CDR3 is TGTGCCAGCAGTTACTCGACTAGCGGGGCCTACGAGCAGTACTTC. This gives the protein CASSYSTSGAYEQYF.

V gene TRBV19 combines with J gene TRBJ1-1, with a weak D call TRBD1 (5 bases). The CDR3 extends over 15 amino acids. Trimming pared 6 bases from V and 0 bases from J, leaving 14 bases between. Germline loops: CDR1 LNHDA, CDR2 SQIVND (reference sequence). The chain's CDR3 is CASRKTATMNTEAFF. CDR3 DNA: TGTGCCAGTAGGAAGACAGCGACTATGAACACTGAAGCTTTCTTT.

DNA for the CDR3: TGTGCCAGCAGTTACGACGTTAGGGGGGGACCGCAGTACTTC. Protein: CASSYDVRGGPQYF. This chain links TRBV6-5 with TRBJ2-7; weak D call: TRBD2 (7 bases). CDR3 length: 14 residues. Trimming stripped 2 bases from V and 9 bases from J, with 17 bases between. Germline V gene lookup returns CDR1 MNHEY and CDR2 SVGAGI.

The chain employs TRBV18 and TRBJ1-4; D gene uncertain. The CDR3 extends over 15 amino acids. Germline loops: CDR1 KGHSH, CDR2 LQKENI. V dropped 6 bases and J dropped 7 bases, with 18 bases sitting between them. The chain's CDR3 is CASSPQSISGEKLFF. The CDR3 region has the DNA TGTGCCAGCTCCCCTCAGTCGATTTCGGGTGAAAAACTGTTTTTT.

This clone was seen only a few times. The chain links TRBV27 to TRBJ1-2, with a tentative D call TRBD1 (5 bases). The CDR3 extends over 14 amino acids. Per germline, CDR1 MNHEY and CDR2 SMNVEV (reference sequence). Trimming cost V 0 bases and J 5 bases, with 10 bases left between them. CDR3 protein: CASSLSGVHYGYTF. The CDR3 nucleotides are TGTGCCAGCAGTTTATCAGGGGTCCATTATGGCTACACCTTC.